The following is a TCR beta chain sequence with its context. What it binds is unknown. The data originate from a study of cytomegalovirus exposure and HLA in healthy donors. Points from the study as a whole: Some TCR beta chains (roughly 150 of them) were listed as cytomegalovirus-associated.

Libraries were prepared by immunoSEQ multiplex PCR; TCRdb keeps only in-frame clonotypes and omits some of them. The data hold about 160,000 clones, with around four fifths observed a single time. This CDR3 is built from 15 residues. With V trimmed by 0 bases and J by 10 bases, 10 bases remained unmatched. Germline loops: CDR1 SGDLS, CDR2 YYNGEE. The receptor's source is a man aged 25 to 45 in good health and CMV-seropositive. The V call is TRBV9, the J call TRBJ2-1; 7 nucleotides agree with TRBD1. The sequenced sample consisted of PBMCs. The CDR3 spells CASSVAGVFRGEQFF. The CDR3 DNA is TGTGCCAGCAGCGTAGCCGGGGTCTTCAGGGGGGAGCAGTTCTTC.